One sample yielded the 27 T cell receptor beta chains listed below, sequenced in a study of neoadjuvant anti-PD-1 for oral cavity cancer. Data came from immunoSEQ multiplex PCR; TCRdb stores just in-frame clones and leaves some out. The data contain about 14,000 clones, 55% to 75% of them seen just once; the ten biggest clones take up 2.5% to 3%. This specimen consisted of PBMCs, obtained before nivolumab (anti-PD-1) treatment. The source of these receptors is a person aged 40 to 85 with oral cavity squamous cell carcinoma.

The chain recombines TRBV5-6 with TRBJ2-7; 7 bases line up with TRBD1. This CDR3 has 15 residues. Trimming cost V 5 bases and J 5 bases; bases outside gene matches: 13. The germline gives CDR1 SGHDT, CDR2 YYEEEE. The CDR3 sequence: CASRVTGSPSDEQYF. CDR3 sequence (DNA): TGTGCCAGCAGGGTGACAGGGTCCCCCTCAGACGAGCAGTACTTC.

This chain connects TRBV10-3 to TRBJ1-4; D is unclear. The CDR3 is 14 residues long. Germline assignment: CDR1 ENHRY and CDR2 SYGVKD. Trimming removed 0 bases from V and 8 bases from J, with 10 bases in between. The CDR3 reads CAISESGLGEKLFF. The CDR3 DNA reads TGTGCCATCAGTGAGTCGGGATTAGGCGAAAAACTGTTTTTT.

In its sample, this clone was seen a few times. This chain connects TRBV27 to TRBJ1-1; D is uncertain. Germline lookup yields CDR1 MNHEY and CDR2 SMNVEV (reference sequence). CDR3 size: 13 residues. V was trimmed by 4 bases and J by 0 bases, leaving 6 bases between them. This CDR3 is CASSSRLNTEAFF. The CDR3 DNA reads TGTGCCAGCAGTTCCCGTTTGAACACTGAAGCTTTCTTT.

The J gene is TRBJ2-1, the V gene TRBV4-1; tentatively, D is TRBD1 (5 bases). This CDR3 has 13 residues. Trimming took 4 bases from V and 9 from J, leaving 13 bases between them. CDR1 and CDR2 from the germline V gene are MGHRA and YSYEKL. The CDR3 nucleotides read TGCGCCAGCAGCCGAGTGGGGCCGGGTGAGCAGTTCTTC. It encodes CASSRVGPGEQFF.

This clone was observed a few times. The rearrangement uses TRBV11-2 and TRBJ2-2; a weak D match, TRBD1 (5 bases). CDR3 length: 14 amino acids. Trimming removed 3 bases from V and 6 bases from J, with 11 bases in between. Germline CDR1 and CDR2: SGHAT and FQNNGV. The DNA of the CDR3 is TGTGCCAGCAGCTTCGCCAGGGTACCCGGGGAGCTGTTTTTT. Amino acids: CASSFARVPGELFF.

The J gene is TRBJ1-1, the V gene TRBV5-1, with 7 bases aligning to TRBD1. This CDR3 comprises 14 residues. The V gene's germline CDR1 is SGHRS and CDR2 YFSETQ. J lost 0 bases, V lost 6 bases, and 5 bases had no gene match. CDR3 residues: CASNPGTVNTEAFF. As DNA, the CDR3 is TGCGCCAGCAACCCCGGGACAGTGAACACTGAAGCTTTCTTT.

The chain has TRBV5-1 and TRBJ2-2; possibly TRBD1 for D (6 bases). CDR1 SGHRS and CDR2 YFSETQ come from the germline V gene. The V end lost 3 bases, the J end lost 2 bases, and 11 bases lay between the germline ends. CDR3 length: 15 residues. The DNA of the CDR3 is TGCGCCAGCAGCTCCCAGGGGAGTAACACCGGGGAGCTGTTTTTT. It codes for CASSSQGSNTGELFF.

The chain has TRBV13 and TRBJ1-1; TRBD1 is a possible D gene (6 bases). Deletions cut 3 bases from V and 3 bases from J, with 11 bases between. The germline V gene encodes CDR1 PRHDT and CDR2 FYEKMQ (reference sequence). This CDR3 is built from 14 residues. The CDR3 here is CASSFRGADTEAFF. As DNA, the CDR3 is TGTGCCAGCAGCTTCCGGGGGGCCGACACTGAAGCTTTCTTT.

The chain has TRBV5-4 and TRBJ1-1; weak D call: TRBD1 (6 bases). Looked up from germline, CDR1 is SGHNT and CDR2 is YYREEE (reference sequence). The V gene lost 5 bases and the J gene lost 5 bases, with 16 bases spanning the gap. The CDR3 covers 14 residues. CDR3 protein: CASSWGAGKTEAFF. CDR3 sequence (DNA): TGTGCCAGCAGTTGGGGGGCTGGGAAGACTGAAGCTTTCTTT.

This clone was observed a handful of times. This rearrangement joins TRBV7-6 to TRBJ1-1; weak D call: TRBD1 (5 bases). The length of the CDR3 is 11 residues. The V and J ends lost 10 bases and 7 bases respectively, with 13 bases between them. The germline gives CDR1 SGHVS, CDR2 FNYEAQ. CDR3 sequence: CATSLQGEAFF. The CDR3 nucleotides read TGTGCCACCTCACTTCAGGGTGAAGCTTTCTTT.

The chain has TRBV9 and TRBJ2-1, with TRBD1 matching 7 bases. Unmatched junction bases numbered 4, after V lost 0 bases and J lost 4 bases. Per the germline V gene, CDR1 is SGDLS and CDR2 is YYNGEE. CDR3 length: 15 amino acids. The CDR3 loop is CASSVDGTDYNEQFF. CDR3 nucleotides: TGTGCCAGCAGCGTAGATGGGACAGATTACAATGAGCAGTTCTTC.

The chain combines TRBV2 with TRBJ2-5, with D perhaps TRBD2 (7 bases). This CDR3 is built from 13 residues. CDR1 and CDR2 from the germline V gene are SNHLY and FYNNEI. Trimming left V 11 bases short and J 1 base short, with 14 bases between. The CDR3 reads CACKGGAQETQYF. The CDR3 region has the DNA TGTGCCTGCAAGGGGGGGGCCCAAGAGACCCAGTACTTC.

The chain employs TRBV10-1 and TRBJ2-3, with D uncertain. Germline lookup yields CDR1 WNHNN and CDR2 SYGVQD (reference sequence). Trimming left V 1 base short and J 5 bases short, with 13 bases between. CDR3 length: 15 residues. As DNA, the CDR3 is TGCGCCAGCAGTGAGTTTGCGGCCCGGGTAGATACGCAGTATTTT. As protein: CASSEFAARVDTQYF.

The CDR3 reads CASSYRGGDQPQHF. The CDR3 DNA is TGTGCCAGCAGTTACAGGGGGGGTGATCAGCCCCAGCATTTT. The rearrangement links TRBV6-6 to TRBJ1-5, with D possibly TRBD1 on 6 matching bases. Per germline, CDR1 MNHNY and CDR2 SVGAGI (reference sequence). V was pared by 2 bases and J by 5 bases, with 10 bases between. The CDR3 length is 14 residues.

A few counts support this clone. The rearrangement joins TRBV25-1 to TRBJ2-3; D is undetermined. Germline CDR1 reads MGHDK; CDR2 reads SYGVNS. Trimming left V 4 bases short and J 3 bases short, with 11 bases between. The CDR3 totals 14 residues. The CDR3 is CASSVLGKTDTQYF. CDR3 coding DNA: TGTGCCAGCAGTGTCCTGGGAAAGACAGATACGCAGTATTTT.

The CDR3 reads CASRGGEPTDTQYF. The CDR3 region has the DNA TGCGCCAGCAGGGGTGGGGAACCCACAGATACGCAGTATTTT. The rearrangement uses TRBV5-1 and TRBJ2-3; D not certain. V was cut by 5 bases and J by 2 bases, with 12 bases left in between. From germline, CDR1 is SGHRS and CDR2 YFSETQ. The CDR3 consists of 14 residues.

This clone was counted a few times. The rearrangement uses TRBV7-3 and TRBJ1-1; possible D gene TRBD1, 5 bases. Germline V gene sequence: CDR1 SGHTA, CDR2 FQGTGA. The CDR3 is 15 amino acids. The germline V and J ends were trimmed by 5 bases and 2 bases, with 15 bases remaining between them. CDR3 sequence reads: CASSPRGGENTEAFF. The CDR3 DNA follows: TGTGCCAGCAGCCCACGAGGAGGGGAAAACACTGAAGCTTTCTTT.

V and J are TRBV2 and TRBJ2-7, with 11 bases matching TRBD2. Germline-derived CDR1 and CDR2 are SNHLY and FYNNEI. Trimming at V came to 8 bases and at J to 0 bases, leaving 21 bases not matched to a gene. The CDR3 length is 20 residues. The CDR3, as DNA: TGTGCCAGCCTCCACCCCTTGGGGCTAGCGGGAGGCTCTAGCTCCTACGAGCAGTACTTC. Its protein is CASLHPLGLAGGSSSYEQYF.

The chain links TRBV30 to TRBJ1-2; no definite D call. CDR3 length: 13 residues. Per the germline V gene, CDR1 is GTSNPN and CDR2 is SVGIG (reference sequence). V was clipped by 8 bases and J by 5 bases, with 18 bases between them. The CDR3 DNA reads TGTGCCGAAAAAAGCCGCAGGTTTTATGGCTACACCTTC. Its translation is CAEKSRRFYGYTF.

The V and J genes are TRBV11-1 and TRBJ1-1; D unclear. The germline gives CDR1 SGHAT, CDR2 FQDESV (reference sequence). CDR3 length: 16 residues. Trimming left V 1 base short and J 1 base short, with 13 bases between. The CDR3 DNA follows: TGTGCCAGCAGCTTAGATCGGTGGAGCCGGAACACTGAAGCTTTCTTT. Translated: CASSLDRWSRNTEAFF. Supplemented by reference TRBV11-1 and TRBJ1-1, the full variable domain reads EAEVAQSPRYKITEKSQAVAFWCDPISGHATLYWYRQILGQGPELLVQFQDESVVDDSQLPKDRFSAERLKGVDSTLKIQPAELGDSAMYLCASSLDRWSRNTEAFFGQGTRLTVV.

V gene TRBV2 combines with J gene TRBJ1-2; 8 nucleotides line up with TRBD1. This CDR3 is 18 amino acids long. V gave up 7 bases and J gave up 0 bases; unmatched junction bases: 16. The germline gives CDR1 SNHLY, CDR2 FYNNEI. CDR3 residues: CASTLFSRTGNSNYGYTF. The CDR3 DNA follows: TGTGCCAGCACCCTGTTCTCGAGGACAGGGAATTCTAACTATGGCTACACCTTC.

V is TRBV6-6 and J is TRBJ1-4; 9 bases are shared with TRBD1. This CDR3 contains 15 residues. The V gene end was trimmed by 0 bases and the J gene end by 8 bases; junction bases not matched to a gene: 4. Germline assignment: CDR1 MNHNY and CDR2 SVGAGI (reference sequence). DNA for the CDR3: TGTGCCAGCAGTTACTCCGGACAGGGGACAGAAAAACTGTTTTTT. This translates into CASSYSGQGTEKLFF.

V and J are TRBV5-6 and TRBJ2-5, with D perhaps TRBD1 (6 bases). V lost 0 bases and J lost 4, with 10 bases in between. CDR3 length: 14 amino acids. Germline CDR1 is SGHDT and CDR2 is YYEEEE. The CDR3 sequence: CASSLAGVRETQYF. The CDR3 region has the DNA TGTGCCAGCAGCTTGGCAGGGGTCCGAGAGACCCAGTACTTC.

This clone was seen more than once but under ten times. This chain uses TRBV10-2 with TRBJ1-2; D gene unclear. Per germline, CDR1 WSHSY and CDR2 SAAADI. The CDR3 spans 13 residues. Trimming left V 8 bases short and J 4 bases short, with 14 bases between. The CDR3 bases are TGCGCCAGCTCCCAGAGGCTCGGCTATGGCTACACCTTC. Amino acids: CASSQRLGYGYTF.

This chain links TRBV5-1 with TRBJ2-3, with D perhaps TRBD2 (5 bases). Germline CDR1 and CDR2: SGHRS and YFSETQ. The V gene lost 6 bases and the J gene lost 0 bases, with 11 bases spanning the gap. The CDR3 runs 14 residues. CDR3 sequence reads: CASKPQRSTDTQYF. DNA of the CDR3: TGCGCCAGCAAACCCCAGCGGAGCACAGATACGCAGTATTTT.

The chain employs TRBV5-1 and TRBJ2-1; the match to TRBD2 covers 12 bases. V was clipped by 5 bases and J by 4 bases; unmatched bases: 7. Germline lookup yields CDR1 SGHRS and CDR2 YFSETQ. The CDR3 contains 16 residues. This CDR3 reads CASRQTSGRLYNEQFF. The CDR3 DNA follows: TGCGCCAGCAGGCAAACTAGCGGGAGGTTATACAATGAGCAGTTCTTC.

The table lists this clone with a count of one. This chain connects TRBV7-7 to TRBJ2-2; the D is unclear. CDR1 and CDR2 (germline): SSHAT, FNYEAQ (reference sequence). V lost 1 base, J lost 3 bases, and 9 bases lay in between. CDR3 length: 15 amino acids. Here the CDR3 DNA reads TGTGCCAGCAGCTTAGGGACCCCTTACACCGGGGAGCTGTTTTTT. Translation: CASSLGTPYTGELFF.